Reported below is one TCR beta chain. What antigen it recognizes has not been identified. Per-base quality was not reported, and no clone a single base away is much larger than it. This entry belongs to a study of OX40 agonist ivuxolimab in advanced cancers. A note on the overall study: Ivuxolimab, which targeted the costimulatory receptor OX40 (CD134), was an agonistic, fully human IgG2 monoclonal antibody. Intravenous ivuxolimab was administered to patients every 2 weeks at six dose levels: 0.01, 0.1, 0.3, 1.5, 3 and 10 mg/kg. Of the approximately 50 dose-escalation patients, hepatocellular carcinoma was present in roughly 19, melanoma in some 15, renal cell carcinoma in 9 and head and neck cancer in 9. The dose-escalation cohort was approximately 83% male with a mean age of around 64 years, ranging from about 23 to 85. Prior anti-PD-1, anti-PD-L1 or anti-CTLA-4 therapy was permitted, and checkpoint inhibitors had been received by less than 45% of dose-escalation patients. Partial responses occurred in three dose-escalation patients: two with cutaneous melanoma and one with hepatocellular carcinoma. Peripheral TCRbeta sequencing was intended to test whether TCR sequence diversity was altered and clonal T-cell expansion was caused by ivuxolimab. The paper covers the monotherapy dose-escalation part of the phase I ivuxolimab trial, which included N ≈ 50 patients. On the study overall, not on this receptor specifically: At doses of 0.1 to 3.0 mg/kg, clonal expansion of both CD4+ and CD8+ T cells in blood was seen between baseline and week 6. In partial responders in the 0.1-3.0 mg/kg groups, normalized peripheral clonal expansion was found to be among the lowest, especially among CD8+ T cells. On average, CD8+ T cells showed more expanded clones than CD4+ T cells after ivuxolimab. The antigen specificity of the clonally expanded peripheral T cells was not determined. Low levels of normalized T-cell clonal expansion were also seen in some patients who did not respond.

The trial excluded patients who had a history of autoimmune disease or were on systemic immunosuppression. Peripheral blood for TCR sequencing was collected from all dose cohorts at baseline, on cycle 4 day 1, and on cycle 7 day 1. Samples came from an open-label, multicenter, first-in-human phase I dose-escalation trial of ivuxolimab. Adults with locally advanced or metastatic head and neck squamous cell, hepatocellular, melanoma or renal cell carcinoma were enrolled in the trial. CD4+ and CD8+ T cells were sorted separately from peripheral blood before TCR sequencing. Genomic DNA was extracted from sorted cells for sequencing of the TCRbeta CDR3 region. The immunoSEQ Assay was used for sequencing of TCRbeta CDR3 regions. As stored in TCRdb, this immuneACCESS dataset retains in-frame rearrangements with V and J assigned. A fraction of the clones does not appear; measured against another copy, unresolved V genes explain less than half of the discrepancy, and the remainder lacks a known reason. Present in this sample are 50,000 to 75,000 clones, more than 80% of which were seen just once. Approximately 15% of the sample belongs to the ten largest clones.

The CDR3 goes from the cysteine to the phenylalanine over 14 residues. Of all the DNA, just the CDR3 is kept, 42 bases in frame from base 1. Germline trimming amounts to 5 bases on V and 4 bases on J, with 7 as the count of junction bases outside the gene matches. The germline V gene encodes CDR1 SGHAT and CDR2 FQNNGV. The sequenced sample was CD4+ or CD8+ T cells sorted from blood, obtained in a trial of the OX40 agonist ivuxolimab. The rearrangement combines TRBV11-2 with TRBJ2-7, and 8 bases in between align with TRBD1. The TCR comes from an adult with an advanced solid tumor such as melanoma, head and neck, liver or kidney cancer. The CDR3 region: CASSDGQGPYEQYF. Here is the DNA: TGTGCCAGCAGCGATGGACAGGGACCATACGAGCAGTACTTC.